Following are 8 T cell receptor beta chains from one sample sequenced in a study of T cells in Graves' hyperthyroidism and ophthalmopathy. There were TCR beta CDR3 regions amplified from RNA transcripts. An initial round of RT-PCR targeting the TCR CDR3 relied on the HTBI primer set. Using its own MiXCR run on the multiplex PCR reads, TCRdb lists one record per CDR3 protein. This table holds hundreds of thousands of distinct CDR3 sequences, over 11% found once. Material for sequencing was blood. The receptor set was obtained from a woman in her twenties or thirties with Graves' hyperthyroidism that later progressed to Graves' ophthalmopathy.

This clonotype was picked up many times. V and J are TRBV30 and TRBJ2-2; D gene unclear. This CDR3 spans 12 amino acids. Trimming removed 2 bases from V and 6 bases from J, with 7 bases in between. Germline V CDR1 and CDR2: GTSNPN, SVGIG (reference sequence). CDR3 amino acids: CAWSKVSGELFF. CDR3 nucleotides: TGTGCCTGGAGTAAGGTTTCCGGGGAGCTGTTTTTT.

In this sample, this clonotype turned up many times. This chain's CDR3 is CASRPRTPNTGELFF. DNA of the CDR3: TGTGCCAGCAGACCTAGGACTCCAAACACCGGGGAGCTGTTTTTT. The chain is built from TRBV12-3 or TRBV12-4 and TRBJ2-2; TRBD2 might be the D (5 bases). Trimming left V 6 bases short and J 2 bases short, with 13 bases between. The CDR3 has 15 amino acids.

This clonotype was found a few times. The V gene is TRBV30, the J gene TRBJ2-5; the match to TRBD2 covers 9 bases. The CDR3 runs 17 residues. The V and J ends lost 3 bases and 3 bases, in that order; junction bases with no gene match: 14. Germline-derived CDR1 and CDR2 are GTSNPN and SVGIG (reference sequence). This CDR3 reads CAWSGLAFTDRKETQYF. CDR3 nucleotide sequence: TGTGCCTGGAGCGGACTAGCGTTCACGGATAGAAAAGAGACCCAGTACTTC. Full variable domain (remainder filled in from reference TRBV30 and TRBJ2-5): SQTIHQWPATLVQPVGSPLSLECTVEGTSNPNLYWYRQAAGRGLQLLFYSVGIGQISSEVPQNLSASRPQDRQFILSSKKLLLSDSGFYLCAWSGLAFTDRKETQYFGPGTRLLVL.

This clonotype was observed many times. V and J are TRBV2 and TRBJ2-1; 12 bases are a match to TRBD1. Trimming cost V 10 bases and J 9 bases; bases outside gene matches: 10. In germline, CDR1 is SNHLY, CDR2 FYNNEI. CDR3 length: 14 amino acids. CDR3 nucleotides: TGTGCCACCAGGGCGGGACAGGGGGCTAGTGAGCAGTTCTTC. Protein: CATRAGQGASEQFF.

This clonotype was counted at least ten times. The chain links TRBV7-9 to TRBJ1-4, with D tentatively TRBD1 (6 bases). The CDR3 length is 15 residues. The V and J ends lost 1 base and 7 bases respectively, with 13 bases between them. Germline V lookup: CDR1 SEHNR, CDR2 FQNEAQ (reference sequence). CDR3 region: CASSLDPGQVEKLFF. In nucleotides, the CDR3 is TGTGCCAGCAGCTTAGATCCGGGACAAGTTGAAAAACTGTTTTTT.

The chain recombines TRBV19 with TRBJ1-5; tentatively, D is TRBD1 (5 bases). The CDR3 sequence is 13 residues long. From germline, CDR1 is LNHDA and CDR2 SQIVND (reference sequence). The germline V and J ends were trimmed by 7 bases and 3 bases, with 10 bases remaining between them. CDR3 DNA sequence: TGTGCCAGTAACATGGGGGTCAATCAGCCCCAGCATTTT. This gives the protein CASNMGVNQPQHF.

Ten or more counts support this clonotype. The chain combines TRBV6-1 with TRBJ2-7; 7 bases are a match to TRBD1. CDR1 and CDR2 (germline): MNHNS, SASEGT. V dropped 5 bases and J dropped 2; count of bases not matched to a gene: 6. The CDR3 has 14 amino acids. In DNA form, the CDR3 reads TGTGCCAGCAGTAAAAGACAGGGTCCCTACGAGCAGTACTTC. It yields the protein CASSKRQGPYEQYF.

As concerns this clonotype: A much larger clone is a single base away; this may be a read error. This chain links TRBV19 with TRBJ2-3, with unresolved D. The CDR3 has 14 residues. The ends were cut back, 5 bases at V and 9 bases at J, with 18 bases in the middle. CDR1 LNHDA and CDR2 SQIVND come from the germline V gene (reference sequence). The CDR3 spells CASSFSRTDRTQYF. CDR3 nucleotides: TGTGCCAGTAGTTTCTCCAGGACCGATCGCACGCAGTATTTT.